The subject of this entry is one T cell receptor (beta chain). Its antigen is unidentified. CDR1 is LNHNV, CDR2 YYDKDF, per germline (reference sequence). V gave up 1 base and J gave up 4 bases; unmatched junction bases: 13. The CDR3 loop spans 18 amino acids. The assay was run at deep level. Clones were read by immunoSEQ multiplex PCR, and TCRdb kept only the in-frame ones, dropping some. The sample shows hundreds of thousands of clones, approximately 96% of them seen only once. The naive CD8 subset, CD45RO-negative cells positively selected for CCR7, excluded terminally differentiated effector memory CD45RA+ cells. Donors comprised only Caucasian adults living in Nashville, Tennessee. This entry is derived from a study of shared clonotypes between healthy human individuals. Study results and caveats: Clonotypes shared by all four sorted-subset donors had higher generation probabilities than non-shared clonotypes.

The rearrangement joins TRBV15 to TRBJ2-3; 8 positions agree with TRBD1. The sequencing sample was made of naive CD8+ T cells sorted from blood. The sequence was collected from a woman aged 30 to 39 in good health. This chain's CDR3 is CATSRVPRQGPLADTQYF. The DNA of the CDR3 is TGTGCCACCAGCAGAGTCCCGAGACAGGGGCCCCTCGCAGATACGCAGTATTTT.